A selection of T cell receptor beta chains follows, all from one sample in a study of shared clonotypes between healthy human individuals. Clones were sequenced by immunoSEQ multiplex PCR, and TCRdb holds only the in-frame ones, with some missing. The data show about 2.3 million clones, under 95% seen once. Material for sequencing was naive CD4+ T cells from PBMCs. The receptors originated from a man in his late teens or twenties in good health. Some clones in this sample may be carry-over from other donors' samples. CDR3s include the opening cysteine and the closing phenylalanine or tryptophan. The D gene is left open where the match is weak. Only part of the rows carry a size: once, few, many, or a class if the clone is expanded.

d_call,j_call,v_call,clone_size,cdr3_aa,cdr3_nt
TRBD1,TRBJ2-1,TRBV30,.,CAWSVLDREYNEQFF,TGTGCCTGGAGTGTTCTGGACAGGGAGTACAATGAGCAGTTCTTC
.,TRBJ1-5,TRBV6-5,.,CASKRPLGDQPQHF,TGTGCCAGCAAGAGGCCTTTGGGGGATCAGCCCCAGCATTTT
.,TRBJ2-3,TRBV9,.,CASSTYGGRADTQYF,TGTGCCAGCAGTACCTACGGGGGGCGTGCAGATACGCAGTATTTT
.,TRBJ1-2,TRBV27,.,CASSFTSTANYGYTF,TGTGCCAGCAGTTTTACCTCGACGGCCAACTATGGCTACACCTTC
TRBD1,TRBJ1-5,TRBV7-9,.,CAIGTGGLGKNQPQHF,TGTGCCATCGGGACAGGGGGCTTGGGGAAGAATCAGCCCCAGCATTTT
TRBD2,TRBJ2-5,TRBV7-2,.,CASSPHLRTSGGGETQYF,TGTGCCAGCAGCCCTCATCTCCGGACTAGCGGAGGGGGAGAGACCCAGTACTTC
TRBD1,TRBJ1-5,TRBV19,.,CAHTGGPYNQPQHF,TGTGCCCACACAGGGGGGCCCTACAATCAGCCCCAGCATTTT
.,TRBJ2-1,TRBV6-5,.,CASRPIGGAYNEQFF,TGTGCCAGCAGGCCGATAGGCGGAGCCTACAATGAGCAGTTCTTC
.,TRBJ2-7,TRBV7-2,.,CASRYQTGFLPYEQYF,TGTGCCAGCAGGTATCAAACAGGGTTCTTACCCTACGAGCAGTACTTC
.,TRBJ1-1,TRBV9,few,CASSAFVDLNTEAFF,TGTGCCAGCAGCGCGTTTGTAGACCTGAACACTGAAGCTTTCTTT
.,TRBJ1-1,TRBV18,few,CASSPNGGNTEAFF,TGTGCCAGCTCACCCAACGGAGGGAACACTGAAGCTTTCTTT
.,TRBJ1-2,TRBV5-1,.,CASSPDGNNYGYTF,TGCGCCAGCAGCCCGGACGGGAACAACTATGGCTACACCTTC
TRBD1,TRBJ2-2,TRBV2,.,CASSRTGVNGELFF,TGTGCCAGCAGCCGGACAGGGGTCAACGGGGAGCTGTTTTTT
TRBD2,TRBJ2-1,TRBV5-1,.,CASGIAGGGNEQFF,TGCGCCAGCGGGATAGCGGGAGGAGGTAATGAGCAGTTCTTC
.,TRBJ2-3,TRBV5-6,.,CASSLVGRTDTQYF,TGTGCCAGCAGCTTGGTCGGGCGCACAGATACGCAGTATTTT
TRBD2,TRBJ2-1,TRBV6-5,.,CASSILAGRWNEQFF,TGTGCCAGCAGCATTCTAGCGGGGAGGTGGAATGAGCAGTTCTTC
TRBD2,TRBJ2-1,TRBV28,.,CASSSRAAGATDEQFF,TGTGCCAGCAGTTCCCGGGCGGCGGGAGCGACCGATGAGCAGTTCTTC
.,TRBJ2-2,TRBV19,.,CASKDRSNTGELFF,TGTGCCAGTAAAGACAGATCGAACACCGGGGAGCTGTTTTTT
.,TRBJ2-5,TRBV21-1,.,CASSNFHRDRGQETQYF,TGTGCCAGCAGCAACTTCCACCGGGACAGGGGACAAGAGACCCAGTACTTC
TRBD1,TRBJ1-2,TRBV28,.,CASSLLQGDGYTF,TGTGCCAGCAGTTTGTTACAGGGGGATGGCTACACCTTC
.,TRBJ2-5,TRBV7-7,few,CASSLDAWGVGETQYF,TGTGCCAGCAGCTTAGATGCGTGGGGGGTAGGAGAGACCCAGTACTTC
.,TRBJ2-3,TRBV5-1,.,CASSQPGKDTQYF,TGCGCCAGCAGCCAACCGGGGAAAGATACGCAGTATTTT
.,TRBJ2-7,TRBV18,.,CASSPQRPEGRQYF,TGTGCCAGCTCACCACAACGGCCGGAGGGACGGCAGTACTTC
.,TRBJ1-5,TRBV28,once,CASSLLNQPQHF,TGTGCCAGCTCGTTGCTTAATCAGCCCCAGCATTTT
TRBD1,TRBJ1-5,TRBV5-1,.,CASSATGMGNQPQHF,TGCGCCAGCAGCGCGACAGGGATGGGCAATCAGCCCCAGCATTTT
TRBD1,TRBJ2-3,TRBV7-3,.,CASSSGQGNRYF,TGTGCCAGCAGCTCGGGACAGGGTAATAGGTATTTT
.,TRBJ1-4,TRBV5-1,.,CASSLAPLGQGGEKLFF,TGCGCCAGCAGCTTGGCCCCCCTAGGGCAGGGTGGTGAAAAACTGTTTTTT
.,TRBJ1-3,TRBV10-1,few,CASTAGGLSGNTIYF,TGCGCCAGCACCGCCGGGGGTCTCTCTGGAAACACCATATATTTT
.,TRBJ2-7,TRBV4-3,.,CASSQLGYPNYEQYF,TGCGCCAGCAGCCAATTAGGCTACCCAAACTACGAGCAGTACTTC
.,TRBJ2-3,TRBV28,once,CASSFYEGIGSQYF,TGTGCCAGCAGTTTTTATGAGGGAATAGGGTCGCAGTATTTT
TRBD1,TRBJ2-5,TRBV5-1,once,CASTETGSGETQYF,TGCGCCAGCACCGAGACAGGGTCGGGAGAGACCCAGTACTTC
.,TRBJ1-1,TRBV28,.,CASSSRSRHQGAFF,TGTGCCAGCTCATCTCGGTCCAGACACCAGGGAGCTTTCTTT
TRBD1,TRBJ1-5,TRBV19,.,CASTPLQLDREHQPQHF,TGTGCCAGTACCCCACTACAACTCGACAGGGAGCATCAGCCCCAGCATTTT
.,TRBJ2-2,TRBV4-3,.,CASSLGVWGTGELFF,TGCGCCAGCAGCTTGGGGGTGTGGGGCACCGGGGAGCTGTTTTTT
.,TRBJ1-3,TRBV5-1,.,CASSFGVAGNTIYF,TGCGCCAGCAGCTTTGGGGTGGCTGGAAACACCATATATTTT
TRBD1,TRBJ2-7,TRBV2,once,CASVLTGDYEQYF,TGTGCCAGCGTCCTGACAGGGGACTACGAGCAGTACTTC
.,TRBJ1-5,TRBV27,.,CASKQLYSNQPQHF,TGTGCCAGCAAACAACTATATAGCAATCAGCCCCAGCATTTT
.,TRBJ1-4,TRBV6-1,.,CASSAGGLGEKLFF,TGTGCCAGCAGTGCGGGGGGACTTGGGGAAAAACTGTTTTTT
.,TRBJ1-1,TRBV2,few,CASRPGGALAEAFF,TGTGCCAGCAGGCCTGGCGGGGCATTGGCTGAAGCTTTCTTT
.,TRBJ1-4,TRBV6-1,.,CASSDGSTNEKLFF,TGTGCCAGCAGTGACGGTTCAACTAATGAAAAACTGTTTTTT
TRBD1,TRBJ1-4,TRBV5-5,.,CASSYGQGLLFF,TGTGCCAGCAGCTATGGACAGGGATTGCTGTTTTTT
TRBD2,TRBJ2-7,TRBV27,.,CASRPGTSGMGSSYEQYF,TGTGCCAGCAGACCCGGGACTAGCGGGATGGGTAGTTCCTACGAGCAGTACTTC
TRBD2,TRBJ2-7,TRBV11-2,.,CASSFGGGPYEQYF,TGTGCCAGCAGCTTTGGGGGAGGGCCATACGAGCAGTACTTC
TRBD1,TRBJ1-4,TRBV28,.,CASVPTPGGRNPTNEKLFF,TGTGCCAGCGTCCCCACCCCAGGGGGCAGGAACCCAACTAATGAAAAACTGTTTTTT
.,TRBJ1-1,TRBV19,.,CASSTRGRGGTEAFF,TGTGCCAGTAGTACCCGAGGGCGTGGAGGGACTGAAGCTTTCTTT
TRBD2,TRBJ2-1,TRBV4-2,.,CASSQYSGRARNEQFF,TGTGCCAGCAGCCAATATAGCGGGAGGGCGCGGAATGAGCAGTTCTTC
.,TRBJ2-1,TRBV7-9,.,CASSPVGEQFF,TGTGCCAGCAGCCCAGTAGGGGAGCAGTTCTTC
TRBD2,TRBJ2-3,TRBV9,once,CASSASGGTDTQYF,TGTGCCAGCAGCGCTAGCGGGGGCACAGATACGCAGTATTTT
.,TRBJ1-5,TRBV15,.,CATSRDSQTNQPQHF,TGTGCCACCAGCAGAGATTCGCAGACCAATCAGCCCCAGCATTTT
.,TRBJ1-1,TRBV5-1,.,CASSLAPAGTEAFF,TGCGCCAGCAGCTTGGCCCCCGCTGGCACTGAAGCTTTCTTT
TRBD1,TRBJ1-5,TRBV9,few,CASSLGTDGQPQHF,TGTGCCAGCAGCCTCGGGACAGACGGGCAGCCCCAGCATTTT
.,TRBJ2-5,TRBV4-1,.,CASSQGGQLQETQYF,TGCGCCAGCAGCCAAGGAGGACAGCTCCAAGAGACCCAGTACTTC
.,TRBJ2-7,TRBV7-9,.,CASSFTAAEQYF,TGTGCCAGCAGCTTTACAGCGGCCGAGCAGTACTTC
.,TRBJ1-4,TRBV15,.,CATSGFAFVGTNEKLFF,TGTGCCACCAGCGGATTCGCGTTTGTGGGGACTAATGAAAAACTGTTTTTT
.,TRBJ1-5,TRBV19,.,CASSRTVVYHQPQHF,TGTGCCAGTAGCCGTACTGTCGTCTACCATCAGCCCCAGCATTTT
.,TRBJ2-7,TRBV29-1,.,CSAGVHEQYF,TGCAGCGCAGGAGTCCACGAGCAGTACTTC
.,TRBJ2-3,TRBV30,.,CAWSYLPGADTDTQYF,TGTGCCTGGAGTTACCTACCTGGCGCAGACACAGATACGCAGTATTTT
.,TRBJ2-1,TRBV4-1,.,CASSHTWVNEQFF,TGCGCCAGCAGCCACACTTGGGTTAATGAGCAGTTCTTC